Listed below are T cell receptor beta chains from one sample, sequenced in a study of cytomegalovirus exposure and HLA in healthy donors. Sequencing was performed with immunoSEQ multiplex PCR; in TCRdb, only in-frame clones are kept and a portion is missing. Of some 180,000 clones in the sample, roughly 90% were seen once. The material sequenced was PBMCs. These receptors were obtained from a boy between 2 and 10 years old in good health and CMV-seronegative. Each CDR3 is given with its conserved first and last residue. The order of the fields is CDR3 DNA, CDR3 protein, V gene, CDR3 length, clone size, J gene, D gene. The D gene is left open where the match is weak. The size of a clone is reported for some rows only, either as once, few or many, or as a class for expanded clones.

CDR3nt: TGTGCCTGGAGTCGGGGTATTGGAGCTTTCTTT; CDR3aa: CAWSRGIGAFF; v_gene: TRBV30; len: 11; abundance: -; j_gene: TRBJ1-1; d_gene: -
CDR3nt: TGTGCCAGTAGCCCCCCAGGATTCAATTCACCCCTCCACTTT; CDR3aa: CASSPPGFNSPLHF; v_gene: TRBV19; len: 14; abundance: -; j_gene: TRBJ1-6; d_gene: -
CDR3nt: TGTGCCAGTTCGACAGGGGTGAACACTGAAGCTTTCTTT; CDR3aa: CASSTGVNTEAFF; v_gene: TRBV10-3; len: 13; abundance: -; j_gene: TRBJ1-1; d_gene: TRBD1
CDR3nt: TGTGCCATCAGGGGGACAGCTAACAATGAGCAGTTCTTC; CDR3aa: CAIRGTANNEQFF; v_gene: TRBV10-3; len: 13; abundance: -; j_gene: TRBJ2-1; d_gene: TRBD1
CDR3nt: TGTGCCTGGAGTGTCTCGGGGGTCTCCGGGGAGCTGTTTTTT; CDR3aa: CAWSVSGVSGELFF; v_gene: TRBV30; len: 14; abundance: -; j_gene: TRBJ2-2; d_gene: -
CDR3nt: TGTGCCATCAGAGGGACAGGGGCAAACTATGGCTACACCTTC; CDR3aa: CAIRGTGANYGYTF; v_gene: TRBV10-3; len: 14; abundance: once; j_gene: TRBJ1-2; d_gene: TRBD1
CDR3nt: TGCGCCAGCAGTCCCACCGGGAGGGCCGGCACAGATACGCAGTATTTT; CDR3aa: CASSPTGRAGTDTQYF; v_gene: TRBV4-1; len: 16; abundance: few; j_gene: TRBJ2-3; d_gene: TRBD2
CDR3nt: TGCGCCAGCAGCTTGGCTAGGACACTCATGAACACTGAAGCTTTCTTT; CDR3aa: CASSLARTLMNTEAFF; v_gene: TRBV5-1; len: 16; abundance: -; j_gene: TRBJ1-1; d_gene: -
CDR3nt: TGTGCCAGCAGTTGGACTAGCGGGAGCGGGTACGAGCAGTACTTC; CDR3aa: CASSWTSGSGYEQYF; v_gene: TRBV28; len: 15; abundance: once; j_gene: TRBJ2-7; d_gene: TRBD2
CDR3nt: TGTGCCAGCAGTGAGGAGGCAGGGGGCTACAATGAGCAGTTCTTC; CDR3aa: CASSEEAGGYNEQFF; v_gene: TRBV6-1; len: 15; abundance: few; j_gene: TRBJ2-1; d_gene: TRBD1
CDR3nt: TGTGCCAGCAGCTCGACCCCGGGGGAGACCCAGTACTTC; CDR3aa: CASSSTPGETQYF; v_gene: TRBV7-9; len: 13; abundance: -; j_gene: TRBJ2-5; d_gene: -
CDR3nt: TGCGCCAGCAGTCTTCTTGAAGCGAACACTGAAGCTTTCTTT; CDR3aa: CASSLLEANTEAFF; v_gene: TRBV5-1; len: 14; abundance: few; j_gene: TRBJ1-1; d_gene: -
CDR3nt: TGTGCCAGCAGTTCATTTCGACAGGGTTCGTTAGATACGCAGTATTTT; CDR3aa: CASSSFRQGSLDTQYF; v_gene: TRBV28; len: 16; abundance: -; j_gene: TRBJ2-3; d_gene: TRBD1
CDR3nt: TGTGCCAGCAGCGTAGCGGAGGGATTACGTTACGAGCAGTACTTC; CDR3aa: CASSVAEGLRYEQYF; v_gene: TRBV9; len: 15; abundance: -; j_gene: TRBJ2-7; d_gene: -
CDR3nt: TGTGCCAGCAGCTCAGAACTACTAGCGGGGGGCAAGAGCTCCTACGAGCAGTACTTC; CDR3aa: CASSSELLAGGKSSYEQYF; v_gene: TRBV11-1; len: 19; abundance: -; j_gene: TRBJ2-7; d_gene: TRBD2
CDR3nt: TGTGCCAGCAGCTTACAGACAGGGGCTAAGGCTTTCTTT; CDR3aa: CASSLQTGAKAFF; v_gene: TRBV11-2; len: 13; abundance: once; j_gene: TRBJ1-1; d_gene: TRBD1